One T cell receptor (beta chain) is described in this entry. This specimen belongs to a study of blood T cell repertoires in COVID-19. The wider study: The United States, Italy and Spain provided the acute and convalescent COVID-19 samples. T cells, B-cell-depleted T cells, or PBMCs supplied cDNA or gDNA.

Original handling: Reference gene primers were amplified, and this amplification served to estimate nucleated cell counts. Generated by immunoSEQ multiplex PCR, the TCRdb table keeps only in-frame clones and is missing some. V and J calls and clone size are copied from that table; D and trimming were computed from the DNA. This table holds about 130,000 clones, roughly 80% found once. Germline V CDR1 and CDR2: DFQATT, SNEGSKA (reference sequence). The CDR3 extends over 11 amino acids. The V end lost 3 bases, the J end lost 5 bases, and 4 bases lay between the germline ends. The clonotype originates from a woman under 40 who had recovered from COVID-19. Source material: peripheral blood. This chain joins TRBV20-1 and TRBJ1-4; D is unclear. As DNA, the CDR3 is TGCAGTGCTAGCGAGAATGAAAAACTGTTTTTT. This encodes CSASENEKLFF.